The clone carrying this T cell receptor beta chain was seen a single time. The sample is drawn from a study of blood T cell repertoires in COVID-19. Study context: Acute and convalescent COVID-19 samples came from the United States, Italy and Spain. Sample material is recorded as cDNA or gDNA derived from T cells, B-cell-depleted T cells, or PBMCs.

There are 14 residues in the CDR3. The V gene lost 7 bases and the J gene lost 0 bases, with 13 bases spanning the gap. Looked up from germline, CDR1 is SGHTA and CDR2 is FQGNSA. In the authors' methods: Reference gene primers were amplified, and this amplification served to estimate nucleated cell counts. Using immunoSEQ multiplex PCR, the repertoire was profiled, and TCRdb retains in-frame clones only, with some absent. D and trimming were read from the DNA, whereas the V and J calls and clone size are those reported in that table. Among some 53,000 clones, less than 90% were seen once, and the ten largest hold 15% to 20%.

Sample: peripheral blood. The origin of this receptor is a human donor with active COVID-19. The donor label of this sample is uncertain. The chain couples TRBV7-2 to TRBJ2-7; D unresolved. CDR3 nucleotides: TGTGCCAGCAACGTGGTCCCCAGCTCCTACGAGCAGTACTTC. Residues: CASNVVPSSYEQYF.